The TCR beta chain described here comes from a study of blood T cells in healthy people across ages. Study-wide background: The template switching approach captured approximately one barcoded beta molecule for every two T cells.

Russia was home to the donors, healthy Caucasian individuals aged roughly 6 to 100. Total RNA extraction produced at least 5 micrograms (per sample) for the study. The authors ran a second PCR of about 7 to 11 cycles using a sample-barcoded 5' primer and a J-beta primer mix. MiXCR, run by TCRdb on the 5' RACE reads, gives a single entry per CDR3 protein. The data show 600,000 or so distinct CDR3 sequences, 20% to 25% seen once. V was cut by 8 bases and J by 0 bases, with 5 bases left in between. The V gene's germline CDR1 is SEHNR and CDR2 FQNEAQ (reference sequence). This CDR3 spans 12 amino acids. This rearrangement joins TRBV7-9 to TRBJ1-3; D is unresolved. The material sequenced was blood. The receptor was derived from a man aged 65 to 79 in good health. The CDR3 here is CASGRSGNTIYF. The DNA of the CDR3 is TGTGCCAGCGGCCGCTCTGGAAACACCATATATTTT.